This T cell receptor (beta chain) was sequenced in a study of blood T cell repertoires in COVID-19. On the study more broadly: T cells, B-cell-depleted T cells, or PBMCs provided the cDNA or gDNA that served as material.

The protocol was immunoSEQ multiplex PCR, while the TCRdb copy is restricted to in-frame clones and leaves out a portion. The table lists some 250,000 clones, about 89% of them singletons. The CDR3 covers 17 residues. Trimming removed 4 bases from V and 1 base from J, with 18 bases in between. The germline CDR1 and CDR2 sequences are SEHNR and FQNEAQ (reference sequence). The clonotype was recovered from a human donor in a cohort exposed to, infected with or recovered from COVID-19 (not recorded which). The donor label of this sample is uncertain. Sequencing used PBMCs or T cells enriched from blood (not recorded which). The V gene is TRBV7-9, the J gene TRBJ2-3; tentatively, D is TRBD2 (6 bases). Here the CDR3 reads CASSSRPRSGGTDTQYF. In nucleotides, the CDR3 is TGTGCCAGCAGCTCCCGCCCCAGGTCGGGAGGCACAGATACGCAGTATTTT.